This TCR beta chain was retrieved from a study of T cell repertoires in cytomegalovirus infection. Study context: In public TCR beta signatures, there were indications of both CMV infection and matching HLA type.

TCRdb reprocessed the reads with MiXCR, giving one entry per CDR3 protein. The table has 150,000 to 200,000 distinct CDR3 sequences, approximately 17% seen once; the top ten hold almost 25%. General observations from the study: Of the TCR beta families, the public ones yielded a cumulative frequency that identified carriers of CMV plus the relevant HLA.

The CDR3 has 11 amino acids. Germline loops: CDR1 LNHNV, CDR2 YYDKDF (reference sequence). V was shortened by 4 bases and J by 6 bases, with 7 bases between the two germline ends. Remarks on this clonotype: The target antigen is unknown.

The sequenced sample was CD8+ T cells from PBMCs. The source is a human donor in good health (CMV status not recorded). Some clones in this sample may be carry-over from other donors' samples. The chain recombines TRBV15 with TRBJ2-7; a weak D match, TRBD2 (5 bases). The CDR3 DNA sequence: TGTGCCACCAGCACCCGGGGCGAGCAGTACTTC. It translates to CATSTRGEQYF.